Listed here is a single T cell receptor (beta chain). Its cognate antigen is unknown. The J segment lost 11 bases and the V segment lost 0 bases, leaving 10 bases of the junction unmatched. Germline V gives CDR1 MRHNA, CDR2 SNTAGT. This CDR3 comprises 15 residues. The source of the sample is a study of cytomegalovirus exposure and HLA in healthy donors. Study-level information: As an earlier analysis found, roughly 180 million T cells yielded over 95 million unique TCR beta sequences. General study points: Association of a missense DCLRE1C variant with TCR beta V- and J-gene trimming was reported in a later analysis. Sequencing probably produced one cluster of sequence variants that were highly shared. Reportedly, fewer N-insertions than the roughly 700-donor mean appeared in an Asian-associated ancestry cluster in a later analysis.

The PCR made use of 60 Vbeta and 13 Jbeta primers. The repertoire was sequenced with immunoSEQ multiplex PCR; TCRdb's copy has only in-frame clones and lacks some. Its listing shows around 51,000 clones. V gene TRBV6-4 combines with J gene TRBJ2-3; 8 nucleotides match TRBD1. Sequencing input: PBMCs. This receptor was obtained from a middle-aged woman in good health and CMV-seronegative. The CDR3 region has the DNA TGTGCCAGCAGTGACTCGCCAGGGGGCCTTGGTAAGCAGTATTTT. Translation gives CASSDSPGGLGKQYF.